This paragraph reports one T cell receptor beta chain. What it recognizes is unknown. The source of the sample is a study of post-analysis software for immune sequencing data. Overall study context: As for disease course, relapsing-remitting, secondary progressive and progressive-relapsing multiple sclerosis were all included. General study results and limits: Four or five TRBV segments were more frequent in patients than controls; TRBV5-6, TRBV5-1 and TRBV20-1 belonged to this group. For normalized Chao1 diversity, multiple sclerosis patients scored significantly lower than controls did.

Germline loops: CDR1 LNHNV, CDR2 YYDKDF (reference sequence). The CDR3 consists of 14 residues. Trimming took 0 bases from V and 6 from J, leaving 10 bases between them. Sequencing libraries made from TCR beta cDNA carried unique molecular identifiers. TCRdb called the PCR reads again in MiXCR, with one record for every CDR3 protein. The sample includes hundreds of thousands of distinct CDR3 sequences, 30% of them seen just once. This chain joins TRBV15 and TRBJ2-3; tentatively, D is TRBD2 (6 bases). Material: blood. The origin of this receptor is a girl aged 10 to 17 with multiple sclerosis. CDR3 nucleotide sequence: TGTGCCACCAGCAGAGATGGGACTTACGATACGCAGTATTTT. Amino acids: CATSRDGTYDTQYF.